This TCR beta chain came from a study of blood T cell repertoires in COVID-19. Study at large: Nucleic acid was either cDNA or gDNA, and it came from T cells, B-cell-depleted T cells, or PBMCs.

Study members were between about 18 and 89 years old and lived in 20 to 30 US regions. Cohorts were assigned according to the clinical history that participants reported. Two consecutive negative NP/OP PCR tests, clearance, or resolved symptoms defined Cohort 3 recovery. The method was immunoSEQ multiplex PCR; TCRdb's version includes in-frame clones alone and lacks a portion of them. The table lists 150,000 to 200,000 clones, about four fifths of them singletons. CDR1 and CDR2 (germline): SGHTA, FQGTGA. The CDR3 loop spans 17 amino acids. Trimming cost V 1 base and J 11 bases; bases outside gene matches: 12. This clone was seen once.

Sequenced material: PBMCs or T cells enriched from blood (not recorded which). J is TRBJ1-6 and V is TRBV7-3, with TRBD1 matching over 9 bases. The TCR sequence derives from a man aged 60-69 years who had recovered from COVID-19. The CDR3 DNA reads as TGTGCCAGCAGCTTAATTGGGAGGGGACAGGGTTGGGCACCCCTCCACTTT. Translation: CASSLIGRGQGWAPLHF.